This TCR beta chain originates from a study of early stage breast cancer tumors. In the study overall: Most invasive tumors, about 70% of the 16, were ER+/PR+/HER2-. Each sample averaged approximately 9.7-fold read coverage. General observations from the study: Enriched TCRB sequences shared across patients were mostly commonly generated sequences. Tumors had roughly 2.5-fold higher T cell density and higher clonality than adjacent normal breast tissue.

Sequencing used immunoSEQ multiplex PCR; TCRdb keeps in-frame clones, though not all of them. This sample has about 21,000 clones, with 76% found just once. To note about this clone: The antigen is not known.

The CDR3 spans 15 residues. Trimming removed 6 bases at V and 2 bases at J, with 16 bases between. Germline values: CDR1 MNHEY, CDR2 SVGAGI. Input material: blood. The sequence derives from a person between 60 and 69 years old with breast cancer. This chain connects TRBV6-5 to TRBJ2-5; tentatively, D is TRBD1 (5 bases). CDR3 in amino acids: CASRAGFVEQETQYF. For the CDR3, the DNA is TGTGCCAGCAGAGCAGGGTTTGTGGAACAAGAGACCCAGTACTTC.